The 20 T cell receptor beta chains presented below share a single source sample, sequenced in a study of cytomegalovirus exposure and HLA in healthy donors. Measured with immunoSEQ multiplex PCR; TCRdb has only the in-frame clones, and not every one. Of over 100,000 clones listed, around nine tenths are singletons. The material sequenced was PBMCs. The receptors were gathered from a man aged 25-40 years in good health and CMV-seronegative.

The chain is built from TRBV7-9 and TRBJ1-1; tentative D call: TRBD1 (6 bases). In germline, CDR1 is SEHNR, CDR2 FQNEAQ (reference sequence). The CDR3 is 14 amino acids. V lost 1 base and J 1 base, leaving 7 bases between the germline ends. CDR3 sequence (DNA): TGTGCCAGCAGCTTAGGGGGGCCGAACACTGAAGCTTTCTTT. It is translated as CASSLGGPNTEAFF.

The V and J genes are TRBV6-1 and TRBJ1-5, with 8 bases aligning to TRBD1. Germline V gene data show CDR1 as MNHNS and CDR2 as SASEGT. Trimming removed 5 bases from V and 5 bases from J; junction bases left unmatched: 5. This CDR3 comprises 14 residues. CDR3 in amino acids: CASSRTGTDQPQHF. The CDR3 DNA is TGTGCCAGCAGTCGGACAGGGACAGATCAGCCCCAGCATTTT.

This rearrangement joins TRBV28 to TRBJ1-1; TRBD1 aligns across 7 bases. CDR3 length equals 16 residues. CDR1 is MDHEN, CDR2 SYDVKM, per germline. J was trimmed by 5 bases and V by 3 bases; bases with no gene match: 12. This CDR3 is CASSFRGGRGWTEAFF. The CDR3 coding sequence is TGTGCCAGCAGTTTTCGAGGGGGCAGGGGATGGACTGAAGCTTTCTTT. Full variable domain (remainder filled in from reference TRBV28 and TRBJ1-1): DVKVTQSSRYLVKRTGEKVFLECVQDMDHENMFWYRQDPGLGLRLIYFSYDVKMKEKGDIPEGYSVSREKKERFSLILESASTNQTSMYLCASSFRGGRGWTEAFFGQGTRLTVV.

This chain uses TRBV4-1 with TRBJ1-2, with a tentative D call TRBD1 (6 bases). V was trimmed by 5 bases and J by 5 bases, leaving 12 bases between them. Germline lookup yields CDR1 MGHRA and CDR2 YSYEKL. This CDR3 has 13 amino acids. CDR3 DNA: TGCGCCAGCAGCGTCCAGCAGGGGTATGGCTACACCTTC. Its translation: CASSVQQGYGYTF.

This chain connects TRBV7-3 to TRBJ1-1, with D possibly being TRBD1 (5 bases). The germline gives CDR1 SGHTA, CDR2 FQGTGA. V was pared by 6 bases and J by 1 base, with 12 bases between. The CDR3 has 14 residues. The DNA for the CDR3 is TGTGCCAGCAGTCTAGTGGGGGGGAACACTGAAGCTTTCTTT. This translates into CASSLVGGNTEAFF.

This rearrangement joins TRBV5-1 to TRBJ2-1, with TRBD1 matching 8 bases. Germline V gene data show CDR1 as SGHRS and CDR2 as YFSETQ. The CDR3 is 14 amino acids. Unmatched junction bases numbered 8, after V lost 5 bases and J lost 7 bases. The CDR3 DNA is TGCGCCAGCAGTACCCCGGACAGGGTTAATGAGCAGTTCTTC. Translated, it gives CASSTPDRVNEQFF.

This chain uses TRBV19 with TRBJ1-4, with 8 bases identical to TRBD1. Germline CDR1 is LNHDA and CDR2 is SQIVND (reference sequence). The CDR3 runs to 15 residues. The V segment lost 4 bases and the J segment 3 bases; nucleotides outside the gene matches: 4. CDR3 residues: CASSTGQGPNEKLFF. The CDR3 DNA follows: TGTGCCAGTAGTACAGGACAGGGACCTAATGAAAAACTGTTTTTT.

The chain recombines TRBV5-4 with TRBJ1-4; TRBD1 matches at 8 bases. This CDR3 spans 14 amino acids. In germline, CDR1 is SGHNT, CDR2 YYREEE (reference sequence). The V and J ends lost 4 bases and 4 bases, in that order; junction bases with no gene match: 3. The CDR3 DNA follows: TGTGCCAGCAGCACGGGACAGGATAATGAAAAACTGTTTTTT. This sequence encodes CASSTGQDNEKLFF.

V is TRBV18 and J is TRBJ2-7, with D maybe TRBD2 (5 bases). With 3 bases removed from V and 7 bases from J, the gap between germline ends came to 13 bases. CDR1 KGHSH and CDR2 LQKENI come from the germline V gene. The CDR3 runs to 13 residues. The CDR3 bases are TGTGCCAGCTCACCTACTGAGAGGAGGGAGCAGTACTTC. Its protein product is CASSPTERREQYF. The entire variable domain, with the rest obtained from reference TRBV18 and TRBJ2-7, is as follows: NAGVMQNPRHLVRRRGQEARLRCSPMKGHSHVYWYRQLPEEGLKFMVYLQKENIIDESGMPKERFSAEFPKEGPSILRIQQVVRGDSAAYFCASSPTERREQYFGPGTRLTVT.

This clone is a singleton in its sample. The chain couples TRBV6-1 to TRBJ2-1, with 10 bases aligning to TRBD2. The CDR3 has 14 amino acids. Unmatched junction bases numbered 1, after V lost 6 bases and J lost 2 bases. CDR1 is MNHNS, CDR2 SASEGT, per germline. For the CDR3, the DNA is TGTGCCAGCAGAAGCGGGGGGGCCTACAATGAGCAGTTCTTC. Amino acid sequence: CASRSGGAYNEQFF.

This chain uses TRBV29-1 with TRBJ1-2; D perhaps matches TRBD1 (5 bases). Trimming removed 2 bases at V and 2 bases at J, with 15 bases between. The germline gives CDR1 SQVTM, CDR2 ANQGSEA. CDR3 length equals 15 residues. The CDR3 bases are TGCAGCGTTGAAATGCTGGCCGGACAAAACTATGGCTACACCTTC. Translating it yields CSVEMLAGQNYGYTF.

CDR3: CASSEFGGAGSPLHF. The CDR3 DNA reads TGTGCCAGCAGTGAATTTGGGGGGGCTGGTTCACCCCTCCACTTT. The chain carries TRBV6-1 and TRBJ1-6; D perhaps matches TRBD1 (6 bases). The CDR3 spans 15 residues. Germline values: CDR1 MNHNS, CDR2 SASEGT. With 2 bases removed from V and 9 bases from J, the gap between germline ends came to 14 bases.

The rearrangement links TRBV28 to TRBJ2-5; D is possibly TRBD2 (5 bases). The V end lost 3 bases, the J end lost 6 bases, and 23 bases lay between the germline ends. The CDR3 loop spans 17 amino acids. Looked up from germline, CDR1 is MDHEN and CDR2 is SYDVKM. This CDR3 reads CASSFPPGKATGKTQYF. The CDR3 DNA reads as TGTGCCAGCAGTTTCCCTCCCGGGAAAGCAACCGGAAAGACCCAGTACTTC.

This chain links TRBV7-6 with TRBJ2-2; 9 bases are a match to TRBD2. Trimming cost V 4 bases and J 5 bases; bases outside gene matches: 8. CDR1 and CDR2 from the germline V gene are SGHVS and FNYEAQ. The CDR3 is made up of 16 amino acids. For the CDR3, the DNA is TGTGCCAGCAGCTCGCAGGCGGGGGGGATGACCGGGGAGCTGTTTTTT. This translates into CASSSQAGGMTGELFF.

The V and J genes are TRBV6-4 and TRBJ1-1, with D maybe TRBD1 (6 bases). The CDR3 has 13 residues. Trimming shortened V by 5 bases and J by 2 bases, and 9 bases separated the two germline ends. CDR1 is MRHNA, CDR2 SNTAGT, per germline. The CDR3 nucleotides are TGTGCCAGCAGTAAGGACAGTAACACTGAAGCTTTCTTT. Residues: CASSKDSNTEAFF.

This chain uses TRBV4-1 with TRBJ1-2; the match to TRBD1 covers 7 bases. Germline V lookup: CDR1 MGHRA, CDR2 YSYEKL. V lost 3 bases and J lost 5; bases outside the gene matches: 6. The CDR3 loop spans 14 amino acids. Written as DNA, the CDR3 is TGCGCCAGCAGCCAGACGACAGGGTTATATGGCTACACCTTC. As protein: CASSQTTGLYGYTF.

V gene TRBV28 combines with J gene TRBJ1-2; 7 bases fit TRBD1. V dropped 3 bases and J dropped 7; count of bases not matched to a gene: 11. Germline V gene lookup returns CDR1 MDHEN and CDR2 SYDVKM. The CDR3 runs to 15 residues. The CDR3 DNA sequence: TGTGCCAGCAGTTTCTCAGGGGGGTATAGGGGTGGCTACACCTTC. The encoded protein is CASSFSGGYRGGYTF.

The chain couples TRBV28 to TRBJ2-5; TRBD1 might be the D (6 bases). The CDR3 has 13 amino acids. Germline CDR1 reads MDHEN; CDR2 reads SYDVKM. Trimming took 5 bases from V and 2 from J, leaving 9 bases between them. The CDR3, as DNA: TGTGCCAGCAGTCCCGGGACACAAGAGACCCAGTACTTC. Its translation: CASSPGTQETQYF.

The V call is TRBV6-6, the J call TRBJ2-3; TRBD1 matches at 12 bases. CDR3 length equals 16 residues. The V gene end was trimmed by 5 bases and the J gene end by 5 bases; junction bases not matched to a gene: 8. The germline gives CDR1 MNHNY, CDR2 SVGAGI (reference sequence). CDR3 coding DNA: TGTGCCAGCAGTCCCCTGGGACAGGGGGCGGGAGATACGCAGTATTTT. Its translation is CASSPLGQGAGDTQYF.

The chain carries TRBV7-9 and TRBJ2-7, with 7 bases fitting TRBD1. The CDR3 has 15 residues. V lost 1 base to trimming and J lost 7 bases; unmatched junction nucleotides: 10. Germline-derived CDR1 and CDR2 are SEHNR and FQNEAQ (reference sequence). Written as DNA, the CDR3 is TGTGCCAGCAGCTTAGAAATGGCAGGGGGTCGTGAGCAGTACTTC. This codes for CASSLEMAGGREQYF.